These T cell receptor beta chains were read from a single sample in a study of CD8 T cells in Susac syndrome. TCRdb reanalysed the immunoSEQ multiplex PCR reads using MiXCR and keeps one entry per CDR3 protein. The repertoire holds about 200,000 distinct CDR3 sequences, with roughly 94% as singletons. Sequenced material: CD4+ T cells from PBMCs. These receptors all come from a human donor with multiple sclerosis. Both conserved end residues are part of each CDR3. The order of the fields is CDR3 length, V gene, J gene, D gene, CDR3 protein, CDR3 DNA. A D gene is named only where the DNA matches it firmly.

15	TRBV2	TRBJ1-5	-	CASSDLRGSNQPQHF	TGTGCCAGCAGTGATCTTAGGGGAAGCAATCAGCCCCAGCATTTT
14	TRBV7-3	TRBJ2-3	-	CASRSPRSTDTQYF	TGTGCCAGCAGGTCTCCCCGAAGCACAGATACGCAGTATTTT
14	TRBV29-1	TRBJ2-2	-	CSVAIGSDTGELFF	TGCAGCGTTGCGATCGGGAGTGACACCGGGGAGCTGTTTTTT
17	TRBV3-1	TRBJ2-5	TRBD2	CASSQDPAGVYQETQYF	TGTGCCAGCAGCCAAGATCCAGCGGGGGTTTACCAAGAGACCCAGTACTTC
13	TRBV20-1	TRBJ1-2	-	CSASPLGVNGYTF	TGCAGTGCTAGTCCCCTGGGGGTGAATGGCTACACCTTC
12	TRBV30	TRBJ2-7	-	CAWSPIAYEQYF	TGTGCCTGGAGCCCGATCGCCTACGAGCAGTACTTC
12	TRBV13	TRBJ1-6	-	CASSFLKSPLHF	TGTGCCAGCAGCTTCCTGAAGTCACCCCTCCACTTT
14	TRBV12-3/TRBV12-4	TRBJ1-1	-	CASSFGYVNTEAFF	TGTGCCAGCAGTTTTGGATACGTGAACACTGAAGCTTTCTTT
17	TRBV30	TRBJ1-6	-	CAWSPDTGSQYNSPLHF	TGTGCCTGGAGCCCCGACACTGGATCTCAATATAATTCACCCCTCCACTTT
15	TRBV6-5	TRBJ2-7	-	CASTLTREGAYEQYF	TGTGCCAGCACCCTGACCAGAGAGGGAGCCTACGAGCAGTACTTC
16	TRBV9	TRBJ2-5	-	CASSVGDHSYEETQYF	TGTGCCAGCAGCGTAGGGGACCACAGCTACGAAGAGACCCAGTACTTC